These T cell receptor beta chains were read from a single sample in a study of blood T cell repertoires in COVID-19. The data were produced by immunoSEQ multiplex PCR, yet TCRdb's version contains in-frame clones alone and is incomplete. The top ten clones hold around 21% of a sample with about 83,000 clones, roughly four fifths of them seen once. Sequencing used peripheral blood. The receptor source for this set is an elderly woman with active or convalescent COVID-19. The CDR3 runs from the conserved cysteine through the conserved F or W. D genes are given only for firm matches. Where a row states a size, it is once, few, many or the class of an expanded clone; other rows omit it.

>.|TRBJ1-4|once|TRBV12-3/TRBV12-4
TGTGCCAGCGGGACAAGGGGGGGAGGATCACTGTTTTTT
CASGTRGGGSLFF
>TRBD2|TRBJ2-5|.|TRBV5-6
TGTGCCAGCAGCTTGAGCGGGGGGACTAAGACCCAGTACTTC
CASSLSGGTKTQYF
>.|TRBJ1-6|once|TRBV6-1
TGTGCCAGCAGTGAAGCGTCGGGACTCTTTGGAAATTCACCCCTCCACTTT
CASSEASGLFGNSPLHF
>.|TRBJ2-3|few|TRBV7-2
TGTGCCAGCAGCTACGAGGTGCGGGATACGCAGTATTTT
CASSYEVRDTQYF
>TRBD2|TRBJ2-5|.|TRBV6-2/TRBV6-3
TGTGCCAGCAGTGAGCCTAGCGGGGGCGGGGAGACCCAGTACTTC
CASSEPSGGGETQYF
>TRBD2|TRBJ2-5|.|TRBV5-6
TGTGCCAGCAGCCGAAAAGCGGGGGGCGAAGAGACCCAGTACTTC
CASSRKAGGEETQYF
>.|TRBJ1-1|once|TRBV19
TGTGCCAGTAGTATAAGCGGGATGAACACTGAAGCTTTCTTT
CASSISGMNTEAFF
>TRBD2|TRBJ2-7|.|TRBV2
TGTGCCAGCGTCCTTAGCGGGGGTGCCTACGAGCAGTACTTC
CASVLSGGAYEQYF
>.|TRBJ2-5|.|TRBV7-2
TGTGCCAGCAGCTTTCAACAGGACCAAGAGACCCAGTACTTC
CASSFQQDQETQYF
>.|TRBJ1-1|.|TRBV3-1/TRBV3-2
TGTGCCAGCAGCCAAGCGGTGATGAACACTGAAGCTTTCTTT
CASSQAVMNTEAFF
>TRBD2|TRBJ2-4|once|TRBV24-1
TGTGCCACCAGTGATCGGTACCCGGGACTAGCGGGGGTAGATCCCAAAAACATTCAGTACTTC
CATSDRYPGLAGVDPKNIQYF
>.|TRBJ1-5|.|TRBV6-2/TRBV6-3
TGTGCCAGCAGTTACCGCAGGGACAATCAGCCCCAGCATTTT
CASSYRRDNQPQHF
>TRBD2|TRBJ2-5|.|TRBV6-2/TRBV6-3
TGTGCCAGCAGTTACCTAGCGGGGATAGAGACCCAGTACTTC
CASSYLAGIETQYF
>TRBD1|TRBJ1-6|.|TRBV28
TGTGCCAGCAGCCCAAACCGCGGCGGGACAGGGGATTCACCCCTCCACTTT
CASSPNRGGTGDSPLHF
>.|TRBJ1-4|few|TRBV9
TGTGCCAGCAGCGCGGGAGTAGATGAAAAACTGTTTTTT
CASSAGVDEKLFF
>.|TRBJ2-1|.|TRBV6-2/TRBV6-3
TGTGCCAGCAGCTCAGTAACCTACAATGAGCAGTTCTTC
CASSSVTYNEQFF
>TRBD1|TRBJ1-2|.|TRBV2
TGTGCCATCCGACAGGGAAATGGCTACACCTTC
CAIRQGNGYTF
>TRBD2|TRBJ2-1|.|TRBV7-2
TGTGCCAGCAGCTTGCTAGCGGGGGGATCTGAGCAGTTCTTC
CASSLLAGGSEQFF
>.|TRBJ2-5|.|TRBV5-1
TGCGCCAGCAGCTTGGCCCCTAGAGAGACCCAGTACTTC
CASSLAPRETQYF
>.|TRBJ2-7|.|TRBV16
TGTGCCAGCAGCCGAGACTACGAGCAGTACTTC
CASSRDYEQYF
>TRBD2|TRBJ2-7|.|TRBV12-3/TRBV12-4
TGTGCCAGCAGTTTGGGGGGGAGGGAGCAGTACTTC
CASSLGGREQYF
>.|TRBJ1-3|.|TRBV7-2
TGTGCCAGCAGCTTGGGGGGAAAAGGGGGAAACACCATATATTTT
CASSLGGKGGNTIYF
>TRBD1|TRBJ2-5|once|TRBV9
TGTGCCAGCAGCGTGGCGACAGGGCGGGAGACCCAGTACTTC
CASSVATGRETQYF
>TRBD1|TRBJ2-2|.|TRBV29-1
TGCAGCGTTAAAACAGGGGAGAGGAACGGGGAGCTGTTTTTT
CSVKTGERNGELFF
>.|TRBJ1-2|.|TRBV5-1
TGCGCCAGCAGCTTGGAAGGCAGTTGGGGCTTTAACTATGGCTACACCTTC
CASSLEGSWGFNYGYTF
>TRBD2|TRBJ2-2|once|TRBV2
TGTGCCAGCAGTGAGACTAGCGGGGGGGCACACGGGGAGCTGTTTTTT
CASSETSGGAHGELFF
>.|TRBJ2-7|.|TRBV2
TGTGCCAGCAGCGTGGACAGTTACTACGAGCAGTACTTC
CASSVDSYYEQYF
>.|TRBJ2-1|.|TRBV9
TGTGCCAGCAGCAAAGAGGGGGTAAACCCCTACAATGAGCAGTTCTTC
CASSKEGVNPYNEQFF
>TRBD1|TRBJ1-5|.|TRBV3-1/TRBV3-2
TGTGCCAGCAGCCAAGTCTTTAGACAGGGATATAGCAATCAGCCCCAGCATTTT
CASSQVFRQGYSNQPQHF
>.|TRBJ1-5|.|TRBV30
TGTGCCTGGAGTGGGACAAATCAGCCCCAGCATTTT
CAWSGTNQPQHF
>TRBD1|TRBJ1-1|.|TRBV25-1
TGTGCCAGCAGTGAGACAGGGGTGAACACTGAAGCTTTCTTT
CASSETGVNTEAFF
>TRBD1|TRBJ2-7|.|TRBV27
TGTGCCAGCAGTTTCGACAGGGCCTACGAGCAGTACTTC
CASSFDRAYEQYF
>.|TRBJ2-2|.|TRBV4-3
TGCGCCAGCAGCCAAGATCTACTGGCAGGGGCCTCGAACACCGGGGAGCTGTTTTTT
CASSQDLLAGASNTGELFF
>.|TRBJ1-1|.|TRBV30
TGTGCCTGGAGCGCAACGTCGGGGTACACTGAAGCTTTCTTT
CAWSATSGYTEAFF
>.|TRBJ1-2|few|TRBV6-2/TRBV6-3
TGTGCCAGCAGTTACGCGGCAGCCAGCTATGGCTACACCTTC
CASSYAAASYGYTF
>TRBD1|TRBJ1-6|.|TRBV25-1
TGTGCCAGCATTCCCTCGACAGGGGGCGGGTCACCCCTCCACTTT
CASIPSTGGGSPLHF
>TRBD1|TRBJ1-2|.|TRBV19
TGTGCCAGTAGTGATGGACAGGGAGGTCTATATGGCTACACCTTC
CASSDGQGGLYGYTF
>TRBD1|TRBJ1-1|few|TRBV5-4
TGTGCCAGCAGCCCCGGACAGGGGAACACTGAAGCTTTCTTT
CASSPGQGNTEAFF
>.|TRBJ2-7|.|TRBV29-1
TGCAGCATCCAAAGGGGGGGCGAGCAGTACTTC
CSIQRGGEQYF
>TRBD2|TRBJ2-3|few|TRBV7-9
TGTGCCAGCAGCTTAGGGAGGAGTCCCCCAGGGACTAGCATGGATACGCAGTATTTT
CASSLGRSPPGTSMDTQYF
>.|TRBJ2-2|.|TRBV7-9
TGTGCCAGCAGCCCTACCACTAGCACCGGGGAGCTGTTTTTT
CASSPTTSTGELFF
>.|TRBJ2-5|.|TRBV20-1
TGCAGTGCTAGCGGGGAAGAGACCCAGTACTTC
CSASGEETQYF
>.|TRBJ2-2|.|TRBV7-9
TGTGCCAGCAGCCCTGGACAGTACACCGGGGAGCTGTTTTTT
CASSPGQYTGELFF
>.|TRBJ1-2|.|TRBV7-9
TGTGCCAGCAGCGATCCAGGGCGCTATGGCTACACCTTC
CASSDPGRYGYTF
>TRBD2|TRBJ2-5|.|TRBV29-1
TGCAGCGTTGAAAGCGGGAGTAAGACCCAGTACTTC
CSVESGSKTQYF
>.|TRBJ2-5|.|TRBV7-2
TGTGCCAGCAGCGACGGTCCCAGGGCCTCAGAGACCCAGTACTTC
CASSDGPRASETQYF
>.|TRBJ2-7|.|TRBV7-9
TGTGCCAGCAGCGTAAATCCCGGGGGGCGGGAGGAGCAGTACTTC
CASSVNPGGREEQYF
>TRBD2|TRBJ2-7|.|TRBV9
TGTGCCAGCAGCGCCGGTGGGCTAGCGGGTGACGAGCAGTACTTC
CASSAGGLAGDEQYF
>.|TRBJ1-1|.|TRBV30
TGTGCCTGGATGAGAGGGCCTCCTGAAGCTTTCTTT
CAWMRGPPEAFF
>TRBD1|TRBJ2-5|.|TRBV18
TGTGCCAGCTCATCTTCACTTGGACAGGAAGAGACCCAGTACTTC
CASSSSLGQEETQYF
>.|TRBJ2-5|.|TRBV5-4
TGTGCCAGCAGCTTGCCTGCGGGGGCCGAACAAGAGACCCAGTACTTC
CASSLPAGAEQETQYF
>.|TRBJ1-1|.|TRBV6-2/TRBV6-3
TGTGCCAGCAGTTCTCGCGCTGAAGCTTTCTTT
CASSSRAEAFF